The next 27 T cell receptor beta chains were all read from a single sample in a study of human T cells and chemical hapten exposure. TCRdb reprocessed the RACE reads with MiXCR, giving one entry per CDR3 protein. The sample lists about 84,000 distinct CDR3 sequences, 9.5% to 14% seen once, with roughly 3.7% in the top ten. The time point denotes: patch test 3, about 24 weeks after DPC sensitization. Treatment indicated: therapeutic diphenylcyclopropenone sensitization with weekly scalp DPC. The input for sequencing was whole blood, taken in connection with sensitization to the hapten diphenylcyclopropenone (DPC). Receptors originate from a woman aged 45-60 years with alopecia areata. Some clones in this sample may be carry-over from other donors' samples.

This clonotype was counted a single time. This chain uses TRBV9 with TRBJ2-7, with D possibly being TRBD2 (6 bases). Germline CDR1 SGDLS, CDR2 YYNGEE. V was shortened by 3 bases and J by 1 base, with 11 bases between the two germline ends. CDR3 size: 14 residues. The DNA for the CDR3 is TGTGCCAGCAGCGGTAGCGGAACTTCCTACGAGCAGTACTTC. Its protein is CASSGSGTSYEQYF.

This clonotype occurred a few times. The V and J genes are TRBV20-1 and TRBJ2-3, with D unresolved. Germline V gives CDR1 DFQATT, CDR2 SNEGSKA (reference sequence). This CDR3 has 12 amino acids. V lost 4 bases to trimming and J lost 5 bases, with 10 bases between them. CDR3 coding DNA: TGCAGTGCTACCAATCTTAAAGATACGCAGTATTTT. Its translation is CSATNLKDTQYF.

This clonotype was seen many times. V and J are TRBV7-6 and TRBJ2-2; D may be TRBD1 or TRBD2 (5 bases each). Germline CDR1 is SGHVS and CDR2 is FNYEAQ. This CDR3 is 17 amino acids long. V was trimmed by 2 bases and J by 2 bases, leaving 15 bases between them. CDR3 coding DNA: TGTGCCAGCAGCTTAAATATCCGAGGGGATAACACCGGGGAGCTGTTTTTT. The encoded protein is CASSLNIRGDNTGELFF.

This clonotype occurred a few times. V and J are TRBV12-3 or TRBV12-4 and TRBJ2-7; TRBD1 matches 9 bases. V was clipped by 2 bases and J by 7 bases; unmatched bases: 12. This CDR3 is built from 16 residues. The CDR3 spells CASSLLTQGAGVEQYF. The CDR3 DNA sequence: TGTGCCAGCAGTTTATTAACACAGGGGGCAGGAGTAGAGCAGTACTTC.

The CDR3 sequence is CSVELPGLAGYNEQFF. The CDR3 DNA sequence: TGCAGCGTTGAATTACCGGGACTAGCCGGGTACAATGAGCAGTTCTTC. This chain links TRBV29-1 with TRBJ2-1; the match to TRBD2 covers 9 bases. In germline, CDR1 is SQVTM, CDR2 ANQGSEA. CDR3 length: 16 residues. J was trimmed by 4 bases and V by 2 bases; bases with no gene match: 9.

This clonotype was recorded a few times. The chain uses TRBV12-3 or TRBV12-4 and TRBJ2-1; 7 nucleotides match TRBD2. The CDR3 length is 15 residues. Germline trimming cut 3 bases from V and 7 bases from J; bases unmatched to any gene: 9. CDR3 sequence: CASSFLDPGRNEQFF. CDR3 nucleotides: TGTGCCAGCAGTTTTTTGGACCCCGGGAGGAATGAGCAGTTCTTC.

The chain couples TRBV7-2 to TRBJ1-1; D not resolved. The CDR3 has 13 amino acids. The germline gives CDR1 SGHTA, CDR2 FQGNSA. The V and J ends lost 0 bases and 6 bases respectively, with 8 bases between them. The CDR3 loop is CASSLATGAEAFF. CDR3 nucleotides: TGTGCCAGCAGCTTAGCGACTGGGGCTGAAGCTTTCTTT.

This clonotype was counted many times. The chain has TRBV7-8 and TRBJ1-2; D is perhaps TRBD1 (5 bases). With 2 bases removed from V and 5 bases from J, the gap between germline ends came to 15 bases. The germline V gene has CDR1 SGHVS and CDR2 FQNEAQ. CDR3 length: 15 amino acids. The CDR3 DNA is TGTGCCAGCAGCTTATTAGCCGGGACTTCTTATGGCTACACCTTC. Translation gives CASSLLAGTSYGYTF.

Details on this clonotype: This may be a read error, as it is one base from a much larger clone. The chain links TRBV25-1 to TRBJ2-7; 7 bases are shared with TRBD1. Per germline, CDR1 MGHDK and CDR2 SYGVNS. CDR3 size: 14 residues. Trimming removed 8 bases from V and 6 bases from J; junction bases left unmatched: 13. The CDR3 region is CASGQVPFPFEQYF. In nucleotides, the CDR3 is TGTGCCAGCGGACAGGTCCCCTTCCCCTTCGAGCAGTACTTC.

This clonotype was counted ten times or more. The V gene is TRBV3-1, the J gene TRBJ1-1; tentatively, D is TRBD1 (6 bases). This CDR3 contains 15 residues. Germline lookup yields CDR1 LGHDT and CDR2 YNNKEL (reference sequence). V lost 4 bases to trimming and J lost 6 bases, with 18 bases between them. Here the CDR3 reads CASSRPDRPFAEAFF. The CDR3 DNA follows: TGTGCCAGCAGCCGACCAGACAGGCCTTTTGCTGAAGCTTTCTTT.

This clonotype was recorded at least ten times. This chain links TRBV28 with TRBJ1-5; D not certain. There are 15 residues in the CDR3. V lost 4 bases to trimming and J lost 0 bases, with 10 bases between them. In germline, CDR1 is MDHEN, CDR2 SYDVKM. The CDR3 here is CASSSGTYSNQPQHF. The CDR3 region has the DNA TGTGCCAGCAGTTCCGGAACTTATAGCAATCAGCCCCAGCATTTT.

Only a few counts were recorded for this clonotype. V is TRBV5-1 and J is TRBJ2-1; tentatively, D is TRBD1 (6 bases). Trimming stripped 4 bases from V and 4 bases from J, with 15 bases between. The CDR3 length is 15 residues. CDR1 is SGHRS, CDR2 YFSETQ, per germline. CDR3 sequence reads: CASSPAGVNYNEQFF. The CDR3, as DNA: TGCGCCAGCAGCCCTGCAGGGGTTAATTACAATGAGCAGTTCTTC.

The chain recombines TRBV29-1 with TRBJ1-3, with D perhaps TRBD1 (6 bases). Germline V lookup: CDR1 SQVTM, CDR2 ANQGSEA. Deletions cut 4 bases from V and 4 bases from J, with 14 bases between. CDR3 length: 14 amino acids. The CDR3 nucleotides are TGCAGCGTTGGTTACGGGACACACGGAAACACCATATATTTT. It yields the protein CSVGYGTHGNTIYF.

In its sample, this clonotype was seen a few times. The V call is TRBV11-2, the J call TRBJ1-1; maybe TRBD1 (6 bases). Trimming removed 8 bases at V and 1 base at J, with 17 bases between. The CDR3 sequence is 15 residues long. CDR1 SGHAT and CDR2 FQNNGV come from the germline V gene. CDR3 protein: CASCYVAGANTEAFF. The CDR3 bases are TGTGCCAGCTGCTACGTGGCAGGGGCGAACACTGAAGCTTTCTTT.

This clonotype showed up many times. The gene calls are TRBV12-5 and TRBJ2-1; D is uncertain. CDR3 length equals 12 residues. Deletions cut 1 base from V and 8 bases from J, with 6 bases between. Germline V lookup: CDR1 LGHNT, CDR2 FRNRAP. The CDR3 coding sequence is TGTGCTAGTGGTTTGGAAAGGGATGAGCAGTTCTTC. Its protein is CASGLERDEQFF.

This chain connects TRBV27 to TRBJ2-3, with D possibly TRBD1 on 6 matching bases. In germline, CDR1 is MNHEY, CDR2 SMNVEV (reference sequence). The CDR3 is 20 residues long. V lost 6 bases, J lost 2 bases, and 30 bases lay in between. The chain's CDR3 is CASSPQARRLGQGLTDTQYF. The CDR3 DNA is TGTGCCAGCAGCCCCCAGGCCCGACGTCTGGGACAAGGTCTCACAGATACGCAGTATTTT.

This clonotype appeared many times. The gene calls are TRBV7-9 and TRBJ2-3; D possibly corresponds to TRBD2 (7 bases). The V gene's germline CDR1 is SEHNR and CDR2 FQNEAQ (reference sequence). The CDR3 consists of 15 residues. V lost 6 bases to trimming and J lost 2 bases, with 15 bases between them. CDR3 in DNA: TGTGCCAGCAGGTCCTATGGGGGGGCCACAGATACGCAGTATTTT. This codes for CASRSYGGATDTQYF.

This chain links TRBV7-3 with TRBJ2-2; 10 nucleotides agree with TRBD2. Germline CDR1 and CDR2: SGHTA and FQGTGA. This CDR3 has 15 amino acids. Trimming took 5 bases from V and 4 from J; bases not matched to a gene: 4. CDR3 DNA: TGTGCCAGCAGCCCGGGACTAGCGATCACCGGGGAGCTGTTTTTT. Translated, it gives CASSPGLAITGELFF.

This clonotype appeared many times. The gene calls are TRBV15 and TRBJ1-4; the D is unclear. Trimming cost V 0 bases and J 0 bases, with 11 bases left between them. Germline CDR1 LNHNV, CDR2 YYDKDF (reference sequence). The CDR3 loop spans 17 amino acids. The DNA for the CDR3 is TGTGCCACCAGCAGAGATCCGATAACAGCAACTAATGAAAAACTGTTTTTT. This translates into CATSRDPITATNEKLFF.

A few counts support this clonotype. The chain couples TRBV28 to TRBJ1-3, with 9 bases that match TRBD1. This CDR3 is built from 15 residues. Germline trimming cut 6 bases from V and 4 bases from J; bases unmatched to any gene: 7. The germline V gene has CDR1 MDHEN and CDR2 SYDVKM. CDR3 residues: CASSPGTGNGNTIYF. The CDR3 DNA follows: TGTGCCAGCAGCCCTGGGACAGGGAACGGAAACACCATATATTTT.

The CDR3 DNA sequence: TGTGCCAGCAGTTACAGTGGGGAGATGAACACTGAAGCTTTCTTT. This gives the protein CASSYSGEMNTEAFF. This chain connects TRBV6-5 to TRBJ1-1; no clear D gene. This CDR3 spans 15 amino acids. The V and J ends lost 2 bases and 0 bases respectively, with 10 bases between them. The germline gives CDR1 MNHEY, CDR2 SVGAGI.

This clonotype was detected only a few times. The V and J genes are TRBV6-6 and TRBJ1-4; 7 bases align to TRBD1. The junction had 3 bases not matched to a gene; V was cut back by 2 bases and J by 0 bases. CDR3 length: 16 amino acids. Germline assignment: CDR1 MNHNY and CDR2 SVGAGI (reference sequence). Here the CDR3 DNA reads TGTGCCAGCAGTTACGGCACAGGGGCAACTAATGAAAAACTGTTTTTT. It translates to CASSYGTGATNEKLFF.

This clonotype showed up many times. V usage is TRBV5-5 and J usage is TRBJ2-7; TRBD2 matches at 14 bases. This CDR3 has 18 residues. Germline CDR1 is SGHKS and CDR2 is YYEKEE (reference sequence). V trimming: 4 bases; J trimming: 5 bases; junction bases outside the gene matches: 14. This CDR3 reads CASSPGSRTSGRRNEQYF. The CDR3 DNA sequence: TGTGCCAGCAGCCCCGGATCCCGGACTAGCGGGAGGAGGAACGAGCAGTACTTC.

This chain connects TRBV7-9 to TRBJ2-1; the D is unclear. The CDR3 is 15 amino acids. Trimming left V 4 bases short and J 3 bases short, with 13 bases between. Germline loops: CDR1 SEHNR, CDR2 FQNEAQ (reference sequence). The CDR3 reads CASSSRGRRYNEQFF. CDR3 coding DNA: TGTGCCAGCAGCTCTCGAGGTAGGCGCTACAATGAGCAGTTCTTC.

The rearrangement uses TRBV29-1 and TRBJ1-1, with D hard to call. The CDR3 is 12 residues long. CDR1 is SQVTM and CDR2 is ANQGSEA in the germline V gene. V shed 2 bases and J shed 1 base, with 5 bases lying between them. CDR3 amino acids: CSVEKGNTEAFF. DNA for the CDR3: TGCAGCGTTGAAAAAGGGAACACTGAAGCTTTCTTT.

In the case of this clonotype: A much larger clonotype is one base distant, so this may be a read error. Lacking the conserved final phenylalanine or tryptophan, this CDR3 likely reflects a read error. The chain is built from TRBV5-6 and TRBJ2-6, with D perhaps TRBD1 (6 bases). Per germline, CDR1 SGHDT and CDR2 YYEEEE. The germline V and J ends were trimmed by 4 bases and 5 bases, with 16 bases remaining between them. The CDR3 spans 16 residues. CDR3 loop: CASSIFSGGRANVLTS. The CDR3 DNA sequence: TGTGCCAGCAGCATATTTTCTGGGGGCCGGGCCAACGTCCTGACTTCC.

In its sample, this clonotype was seen a few times. The chain links TRBV29-1 to TRBJ2-1, with D hard to call. Trimming left V 8 bases short and J 4 bases short, with 15 bases between. The germline V gene has CDR1 SQVTM and CDR2 ANQGSEA. The length of the CDR3 is 13 residues. The CDR3 protein is CSFGRTDYNEQFF. The DNA of the CDR3 is TGCAGCTTTGGACGGACCGATTACAATGAGCAGTTCTTC.